The 9 T cell receptor beta chains listed next were all sequenced from one sample in a study of OX40 agonist ivuxolimab in advanced cancers. Libraries were built with the immunoSEQ multiplex PCR assay. TCRdb stores this immuneACCESS table with in-frame sequences only. Part of the clones is absent; in the studies checked, under half of the shortfall reflects unresolved V genes, and no reason is known for the rest. Recorded for this sample are just over 14,000 clones; 70% to 75% of them occurred a single time. Of the sample, 25% to 35% is held by the ten largest clones. Source: CD4+ or CD8+ T cells sorted from blood, taken in a trial of the OX40 agonist ivuxolimab. These receptors were taken from an adult with an advanced solid tumor such as melanoma, head and neck, liver or kidney cancer.

This clone came up a few times. This rearrangement joins TRBV7-9 to TRBJ2-2; 7 bases align to TRBD2. V was pared by 5 bases and J by 0 bases, with 3 bases of the junction left unmatched. Germline CDR1 reads SEHNR; CDR2 reads FQNEAQ (reference sequence). This CDR3 has 15 residues. CDR3 DNA: TGTGCCAGCAGCCCCAGCGGGACGAACACCGGGGAGCTGTTTTTT. Its translation: CASSPSGTNTGELFF. Full variable domain (outside the CDR3, taken from reference TRBV7-9 and TRBJ2-2): DTGVSQNPRHKITKRGQNVTFRCDPISEHNRLYWYRQTLGQGPEFLTYFQNEAQLEKSRLLSDRFSAERPKGSFSTLEIQRTEQGDSAMYLCASSPSGTNTGELFFGEGSRLTVL.

The chain links TRBV13 to TRBJ2-7; the D gene is possibly TRBD2 (6 bases). The CDR3 sequence is 13 residues long. V was trimmed by 0 bases and J by 3 bases, leaving 6 bases between them. From germline, CDR1 is PRHDT and CDR2 FYEKMQ (reference sequence). CDR3 coding DNA: TGTGCCAGCAGCTTAGGAGCGGGCTACGAGCAGTACTTC. This codes for CASSLGAGYEQYF.

This clone was counted a few times. The rearrangement uses TRBV6-6 and TRBJ2-2, with 10 nucleotides matching TRBD2. Germline assignment: CDR1 MNHNY and CDR2 SVGAGI (reference sequence). After removal of 7 bases from V and 3 bases from J, the junction contained 2 bases not matched to a gene. The CDR3 extends over 14 amino acids. CDR3 sequence reads: CASTAGGDTGELFF. The CDR3 DNA is TGTGCCAGCACAGCGGGGGGGGACACCGGGGAGCTGTTTTTT.

The V gene is TRBV4-1, the J gene TRBJ1-2; 7 nucleotides align to TRBD1. V was clipped by 4 bases and J by 6 bases; unmatched bases: 11. Germline V gene data show CDR1 as MGHRA and CDR2 as YSYEKL. The CDR3 runs 15 residues. The CDR3: CASSLPITGENGYTF. CDR3 DNA: TGCGCCAGCAGCCTCCCAATAACAGGGGAGAATGGCTACACCTTC.

This chain links TRBV6-5 with TRBJ2-1, with no clear D. Germline CDR1 MNHEY, CDR2 SVGAGI. CDR3 size: 13 residues. V was shortened by 5 bases and J by 6 bases, with 11 bases between the two germline ends. As DNA, the CDR3 is TGTGCCAGCAGTGAATTTGATCGCAATGAGCAGTTCTTC. Residues: CASSEFDRNEQFF.

V and J are TRBV6-5 and TRBJ1-1; D is unclear. The V gene's germline CDR1 is MNHEY and CDR2 SVGAGI. CDR3 length equals 13 residues. V shed 4 bases and J shed 5 bases, with 11 bases lying between them. The CDR3 spells CASSFRTETEAFF. The CDR3 bases are TGTGCCAGCAGTTTTCGGACGGAGACTGAAGCTTTCTTT.

J is TRBJ2-3 and V is TRBV27; D possibly uses TRBD1 or TRBD2 (5 bases each). Germline loops: CDR1 MNHEY, CDR2 SMNVEV (reference sequence). This CDR3 has 14 amino acids. Trimming shortened V by 6 bases and J by 1 base, and 11 bases separated the two germline ends. The CDR3 loop reads CASRPPGRTDTQYF. CDR3 DNA: TGTGCCAGCAGGCCCCCGGGGCGCACAGATACGCAGTATTTT.

This clone was seen once. The chain joins TRBV4-1 to TRBJ1-2; D is uncertain. Germline V CDR1 and CDR2: MGHRA, YSYEKL. V shed 1 base and J shed 4 bases, with 16 bases lying between them. The length of the CDR3 is 16 residues. CDR3 coding DNA: TGCGCCAGCAGCCAAGCCGAAAGGTTATTGAGCTATGGCTACACCTTC. Its translation: CASSQAERLLSYGYTF.

V gene TRBV5-3 combines with J gene TRBJ2-2; 11 positions agree with TRBD2. TRBV5-3 is marked as an open reading frame, function uncertain. This CDR3 has 16 amino acids. V was pared by 4 bases and J by 3 bases, with 5 bases of the junction left unmatched. CDR3 sequence: CARSLTSGRYTGELFF. The CDR3 nucleotides are TGTGCCAGAAGCCTAACTAGCGGGAGATACACCGGGGAGCTGTTTTTT.